This TCR beta chain stems from a study of blood T cell repertoires in COVID-19. Assay: immunoSEQ multiplex PCR; the TCRdb copy retains only in-frame clones and omits some. Of 330,000 or so clones detected, roughly 84% appear once; the ten largest clones hold approximately 3.1%. The age range of participants was about 18 to 89 years, with residence in more than 20 US areas. Germline V gene sequence: CDR1 MDHEN, CDR2 SYDVKM. The CDR3 has 14 residues. V trimming: 3 bases; J trimming: 1 base; junction bases outside the gene matches: 3. The TCR sequence derives from a woman in her twenties or thirties who had recovered from COVID-19. Sequencing was done on a sample of PBMCs or T cells enriched from blood (not recorded which). The chain joins TRBV28 to TRBJ2-7, with TRBD2 matching 7 bases. In DNA, the CDR3 is TGTGCCAGCAGTTTCCGGGAGGCGTCCTACGAGCAGTACTTC. Encoded protein: CASSFREASYEQYF. Combining the CDR3 with reference TRBV28 and TRBJ2-7 gives the whole variable domain DVKVTQSSRYLVKRTGEKVFLECVQDMDHENMFWYRQDPGLGLRLIYFSYDVKMKEKGDIPEGYSVSREKKERFSLILESASTNQTSMYLCASSFREASYEQYFGPGTRLTVT.